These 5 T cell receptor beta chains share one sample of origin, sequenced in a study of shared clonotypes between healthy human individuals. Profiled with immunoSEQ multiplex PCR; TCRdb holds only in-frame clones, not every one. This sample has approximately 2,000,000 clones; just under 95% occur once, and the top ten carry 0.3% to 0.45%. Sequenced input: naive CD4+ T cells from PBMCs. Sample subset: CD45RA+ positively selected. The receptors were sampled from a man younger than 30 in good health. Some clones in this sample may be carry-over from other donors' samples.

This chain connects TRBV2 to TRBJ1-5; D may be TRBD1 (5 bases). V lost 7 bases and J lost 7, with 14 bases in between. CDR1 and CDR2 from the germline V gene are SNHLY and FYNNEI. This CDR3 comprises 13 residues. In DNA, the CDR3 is TGTGCCAGCATTGGGGGTCTTGGGCAGCCCCAGCATTTT. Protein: CASIGGLGQPQHF.

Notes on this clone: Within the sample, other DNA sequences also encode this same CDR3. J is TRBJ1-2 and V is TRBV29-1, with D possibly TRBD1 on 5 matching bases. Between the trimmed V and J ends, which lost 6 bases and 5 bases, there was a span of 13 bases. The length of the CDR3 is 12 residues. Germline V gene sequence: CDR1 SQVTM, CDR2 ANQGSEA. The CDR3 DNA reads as TGCAGCGTGGCCCGGGGCCTATATGGCTACACCTTC. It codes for CSVARGLYGYTF.

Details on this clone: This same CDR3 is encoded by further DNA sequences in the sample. CDR3 DNA sequence: TGTGCCAGCAGTGACCGGGGGGATCAGCCCCAGCATTTT. Translated: CASSDRGDQPQHF. J is TRBJ1-5 and V is TRBV6-1, with D possibly TRBD1 on 5 matching bases. Germline-derived CDR1 and CDR2 are MNHNS and SASEGT. The V gene lost 3 bases and the J gene lost 5 bases, with 8 bases spanning the gap. The CDR3 consists of 13 residues.

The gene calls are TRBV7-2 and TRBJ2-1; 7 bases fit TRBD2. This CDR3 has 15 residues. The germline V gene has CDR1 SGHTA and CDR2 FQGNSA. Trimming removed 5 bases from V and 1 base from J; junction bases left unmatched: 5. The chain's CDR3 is CASSTSAKSYNEQFF. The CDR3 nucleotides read TGTGCCAGCAGCACTAGCGCTAAGTCCTACAATGAGCAGTTCTTC.

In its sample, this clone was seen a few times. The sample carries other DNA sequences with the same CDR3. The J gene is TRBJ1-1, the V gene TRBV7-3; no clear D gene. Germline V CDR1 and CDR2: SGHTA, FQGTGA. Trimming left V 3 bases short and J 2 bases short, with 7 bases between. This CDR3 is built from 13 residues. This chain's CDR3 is CASSFNRNTEAFF. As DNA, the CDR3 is TGTGCCAGCAGCTTCAACAGAAACACTGAAGCTTTCTTT.